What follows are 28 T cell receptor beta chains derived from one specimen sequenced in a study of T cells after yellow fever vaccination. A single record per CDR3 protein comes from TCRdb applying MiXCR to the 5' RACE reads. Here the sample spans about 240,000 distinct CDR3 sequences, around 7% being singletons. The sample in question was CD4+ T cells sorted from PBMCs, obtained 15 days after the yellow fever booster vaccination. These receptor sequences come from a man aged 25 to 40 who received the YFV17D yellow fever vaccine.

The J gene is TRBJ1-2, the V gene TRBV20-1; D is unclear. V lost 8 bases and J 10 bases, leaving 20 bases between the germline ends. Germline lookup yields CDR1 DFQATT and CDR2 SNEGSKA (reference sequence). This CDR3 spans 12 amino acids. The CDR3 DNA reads TGCAGTACCGTTGCTCATCATGGGAACTACACCTTC. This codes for CSTVAHHGNYTF.

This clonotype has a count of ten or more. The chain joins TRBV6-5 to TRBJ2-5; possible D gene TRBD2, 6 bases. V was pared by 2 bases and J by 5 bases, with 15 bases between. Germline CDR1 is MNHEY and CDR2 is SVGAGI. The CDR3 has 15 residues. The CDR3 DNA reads TGTGCCAGCAGTTACCAAGGCGGGAAGGGTGAGACCCAGTACTTC. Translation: CASSYQGGKGETQYF.

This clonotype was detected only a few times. CDR3 sequence: CASSFTPPRGYTF. The CDR3 DNA reads TGTGCCAGCAGTTTTACACCTCCCCGGGGCTACACCTTC. The chain is built from TRBV27 and TRBJ1-2; D is unclear. Trimming took off 3 bases at V and 8 bases at J, with 13 bases between the two ends. The germline CDR1 and CDR2 sequences are MNHEY and SMNVEV (reference sequence). The CDR3 totals 13 residues.

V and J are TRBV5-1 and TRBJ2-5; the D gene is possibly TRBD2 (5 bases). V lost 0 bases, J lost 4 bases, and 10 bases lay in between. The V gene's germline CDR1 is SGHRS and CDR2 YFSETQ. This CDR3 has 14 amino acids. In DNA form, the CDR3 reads TGCGCCAGCAGCTTGGTCGGGGAGAGAGAGACCCAGTACTTC. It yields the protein CASSLVGERETQYF.

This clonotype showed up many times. The CDR3 region is CASSLVFRDLAYEQYF. CDR3 DNA sequence: TGTGCCAGCAGCTTAGTGTTTCGGGACTTAGCCTACGAGCAGTACTTC. This chain connects TRBV7-2 to TRBJ2-7; D is possibly TRBD2 (6 bases). The CDR3 length is 16 residues. Trimming cost V 1 base and J 2 bases, with 15 bases left between them. Germline lookup yields CDR1 SGHTA and CDR2 FQGNSA.

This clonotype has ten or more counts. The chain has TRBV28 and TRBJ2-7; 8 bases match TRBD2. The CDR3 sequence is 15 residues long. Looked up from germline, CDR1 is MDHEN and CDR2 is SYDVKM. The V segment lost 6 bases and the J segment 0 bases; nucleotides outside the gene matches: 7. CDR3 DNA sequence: TGTGCCAGCAGCGCCACTAGCGGTTCCTCCTACGAGCAGTACTTC. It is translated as CASSATSGSSYEQYF.

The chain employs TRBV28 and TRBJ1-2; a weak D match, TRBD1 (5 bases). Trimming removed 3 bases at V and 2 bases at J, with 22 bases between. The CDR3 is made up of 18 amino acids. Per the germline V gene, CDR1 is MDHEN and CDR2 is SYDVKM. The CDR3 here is CASSFLPPAGGMNYGYTF. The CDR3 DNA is TGTGCCAGCAGTTTTTTGCCCCCGGCCGGGGGGATGAACTATGGCTACACCTTC.

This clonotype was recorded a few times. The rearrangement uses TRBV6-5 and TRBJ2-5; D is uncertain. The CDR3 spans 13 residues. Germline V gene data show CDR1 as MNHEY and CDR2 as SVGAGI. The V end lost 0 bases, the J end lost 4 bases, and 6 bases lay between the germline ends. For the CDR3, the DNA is TGTGCCAGCAGTTACTCTCACGGAGAGACCCAGTACTTC. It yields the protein CASSYSHGETQYF.

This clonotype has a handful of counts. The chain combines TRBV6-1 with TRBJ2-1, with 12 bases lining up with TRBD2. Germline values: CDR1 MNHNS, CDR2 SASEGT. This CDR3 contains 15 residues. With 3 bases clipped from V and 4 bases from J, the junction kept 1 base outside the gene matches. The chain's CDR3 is CASSDGLAGYNEQFF. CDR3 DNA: TGTGCCAGCAGTGACGGACTAGCGGGGTACAATGAGCAGTTCTTC.

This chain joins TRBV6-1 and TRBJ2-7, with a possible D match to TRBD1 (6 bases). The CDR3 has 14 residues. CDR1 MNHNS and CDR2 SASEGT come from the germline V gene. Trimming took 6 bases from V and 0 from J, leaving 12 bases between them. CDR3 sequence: CASSRDIRSYEQYF. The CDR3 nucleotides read TGTGCCAGCAGCCGGGACATACGCTCCTACGAGCAGTACTTC.

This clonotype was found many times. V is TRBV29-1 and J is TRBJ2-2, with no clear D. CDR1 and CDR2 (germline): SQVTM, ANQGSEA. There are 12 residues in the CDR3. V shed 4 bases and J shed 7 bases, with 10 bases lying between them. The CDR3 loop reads CSVVPLVGELFF. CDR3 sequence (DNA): TGCAGCGTTGTACCGTTAGTCGGGGAGCTGTTTTTT.

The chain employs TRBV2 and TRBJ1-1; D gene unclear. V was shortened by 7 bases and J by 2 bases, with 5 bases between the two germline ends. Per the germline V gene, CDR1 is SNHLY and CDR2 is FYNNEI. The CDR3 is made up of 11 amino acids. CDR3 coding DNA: TGTGCCAGCAAGGTTAACACTGAAGCTTTCTTT. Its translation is CASKVNTEAFF.

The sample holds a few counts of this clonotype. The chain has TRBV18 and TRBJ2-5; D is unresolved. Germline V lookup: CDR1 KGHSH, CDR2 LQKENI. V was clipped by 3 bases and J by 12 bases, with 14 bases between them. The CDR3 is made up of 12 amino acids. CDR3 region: CASSPGSQAKYF. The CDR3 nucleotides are TGTGCCAGCTCACCGGGCTCCCAGGCCAAGTACTTC.

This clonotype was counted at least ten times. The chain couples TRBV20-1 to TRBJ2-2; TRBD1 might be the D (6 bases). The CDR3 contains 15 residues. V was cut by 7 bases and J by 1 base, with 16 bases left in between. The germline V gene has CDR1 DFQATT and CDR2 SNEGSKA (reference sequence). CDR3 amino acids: CSVPSGHVNTGELFF. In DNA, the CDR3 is TGCAGTGTTCCCTCGGGACACGTGAACACCGGGGAGCTGTTTTTT.

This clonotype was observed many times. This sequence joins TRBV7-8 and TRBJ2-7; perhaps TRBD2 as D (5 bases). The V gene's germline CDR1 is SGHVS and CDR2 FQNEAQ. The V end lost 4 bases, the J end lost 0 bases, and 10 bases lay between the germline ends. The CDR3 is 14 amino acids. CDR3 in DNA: TGTGCCAGCAGCTCCCAACGGGGCTCCTACGAGCAGTACTTC. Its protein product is CASSSQRGSYEQYF. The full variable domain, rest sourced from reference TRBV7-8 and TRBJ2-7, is GAGVSQSPRYKVAKRGQDVALRCDPISGHVSLFWYQQALGQGPEFLTYFQNEAQLDKSGLPSDRFFAERPEGSVSTLKIQRTQQEDSAVYLCASSSQRGSYEQYFGPGTRLTVT.

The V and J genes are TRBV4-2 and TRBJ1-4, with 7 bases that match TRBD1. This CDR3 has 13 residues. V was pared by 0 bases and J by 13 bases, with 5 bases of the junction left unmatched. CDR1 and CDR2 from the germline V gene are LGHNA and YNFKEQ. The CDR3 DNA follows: TGTGCCAGCAGCCAAGAACCGGGACAGCGACTGTTTTTT. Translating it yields CASSQEPGQRLFF.

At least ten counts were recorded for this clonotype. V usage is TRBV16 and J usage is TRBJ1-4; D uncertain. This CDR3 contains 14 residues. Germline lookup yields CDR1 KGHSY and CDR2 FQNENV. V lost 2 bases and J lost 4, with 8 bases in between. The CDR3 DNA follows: TGTGCCAGCAGCCAAGTTCTCAGTAATGAAAAACTGTTTTTT. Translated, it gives CASSQVLSNEKLFF.

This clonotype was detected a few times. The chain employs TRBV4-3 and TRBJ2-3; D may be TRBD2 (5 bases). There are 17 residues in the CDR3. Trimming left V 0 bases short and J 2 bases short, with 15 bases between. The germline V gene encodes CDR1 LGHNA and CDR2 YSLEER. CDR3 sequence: CASSQEDKRTNTDTQYF. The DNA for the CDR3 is TGCGCCAGCAGCCAAGAAGACAAGCGGACGAACACAGATACGCAGTATTTT.

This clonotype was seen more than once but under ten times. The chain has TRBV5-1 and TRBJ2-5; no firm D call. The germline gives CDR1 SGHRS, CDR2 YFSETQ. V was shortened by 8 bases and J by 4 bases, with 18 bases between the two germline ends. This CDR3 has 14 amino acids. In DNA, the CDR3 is TGCGCCAGTCAGGCCCTGGCAGCTTTAGAGACCCAGTACTTC. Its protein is CASQALAALETQYF.

CDR3 sequence reads: CASSGGPTNEKLFF. CDR3 sequence (DNA): TGTGCCAGCAGCGGCGGACCAACTAATGAAAAACTGTTTTTT. The gene calls are TRBV5-5 and TRBJ1-4; D remains unclear. The CDR3 is 14 amino acids. V shed 4 bases and J shed 0 bases, with 7 bases lying between them. The germline V gene encodes CDR1 SGHKS and CDR2 YYEKEE (reference sequence).

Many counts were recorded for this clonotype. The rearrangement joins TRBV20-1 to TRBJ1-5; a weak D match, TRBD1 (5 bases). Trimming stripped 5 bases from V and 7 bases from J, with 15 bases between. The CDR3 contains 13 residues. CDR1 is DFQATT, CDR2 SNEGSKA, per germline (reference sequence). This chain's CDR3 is CSALPGGGQPQHF. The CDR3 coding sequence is TGCAGTGCTCTCCCGGGGGGTGGACAGCCCCAGCATTTT.

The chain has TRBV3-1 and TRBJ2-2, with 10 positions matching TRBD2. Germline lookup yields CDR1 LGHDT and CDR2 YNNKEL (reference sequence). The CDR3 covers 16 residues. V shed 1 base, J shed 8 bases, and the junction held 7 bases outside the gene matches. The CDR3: CASSQVVSGRTGELFF. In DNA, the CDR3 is TGTGCCAGCAGCCAAGTTGTTAGCGGGAGGACTGGGGAGCTGTTTTTT.

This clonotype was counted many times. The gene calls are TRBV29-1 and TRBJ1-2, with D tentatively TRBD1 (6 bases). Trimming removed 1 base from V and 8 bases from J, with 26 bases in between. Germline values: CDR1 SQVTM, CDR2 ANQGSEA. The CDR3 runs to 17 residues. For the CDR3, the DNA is TGCAGCGTTGAAGGCCTCACGGACAGAAGAGCCGCTGAAGGCTACACCTTC. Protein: CSVEGLTDRRAAEGYTF. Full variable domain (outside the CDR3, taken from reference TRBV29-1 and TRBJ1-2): SAVISQKPSRDICQRGTSLTIQCQVDSQVTMMFWYRQQPGQSLTLIATANQGSEATYESGFVIDKFPISRPNLTFSTLTVSNMSPEDSSIYLCSVEGLTDRRAAEGYTFGSGTRLTVV.

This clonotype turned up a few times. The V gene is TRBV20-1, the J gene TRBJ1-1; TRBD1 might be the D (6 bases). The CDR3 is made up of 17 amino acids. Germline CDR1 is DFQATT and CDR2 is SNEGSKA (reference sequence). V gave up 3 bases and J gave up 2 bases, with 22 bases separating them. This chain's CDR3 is CSARTGSRTDGNTEAFF. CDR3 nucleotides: TGCAGTGCTAGGACGGGGAGCAGGACAGACGGCAACACTGAAGCTTTCTTT.

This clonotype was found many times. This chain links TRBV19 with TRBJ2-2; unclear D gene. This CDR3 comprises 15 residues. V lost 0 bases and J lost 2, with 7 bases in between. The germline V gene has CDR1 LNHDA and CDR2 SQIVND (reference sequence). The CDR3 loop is CASSIDALNTGELFF. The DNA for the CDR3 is TGTGCCAGTAGTATAGATGCCTTAAACACCGGGGAGCTGTTTTTT.

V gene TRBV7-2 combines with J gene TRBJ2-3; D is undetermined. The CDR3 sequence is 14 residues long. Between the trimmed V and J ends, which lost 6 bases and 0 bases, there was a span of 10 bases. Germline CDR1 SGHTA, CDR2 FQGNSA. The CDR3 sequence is CASSLRKSTDTQYF. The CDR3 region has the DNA TGTGCCAGCAGTTTGCGGAAAAGCACAGATACGCAGTATTTT.

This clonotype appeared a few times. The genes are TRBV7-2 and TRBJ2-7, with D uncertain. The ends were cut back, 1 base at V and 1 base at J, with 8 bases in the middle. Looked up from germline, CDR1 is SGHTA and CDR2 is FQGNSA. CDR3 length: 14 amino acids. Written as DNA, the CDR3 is TGTGCCAGCAGCTTAGAGCCCCAATCCTACGAGCAGTACTTC. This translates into CASSLEPQSYEQYF.

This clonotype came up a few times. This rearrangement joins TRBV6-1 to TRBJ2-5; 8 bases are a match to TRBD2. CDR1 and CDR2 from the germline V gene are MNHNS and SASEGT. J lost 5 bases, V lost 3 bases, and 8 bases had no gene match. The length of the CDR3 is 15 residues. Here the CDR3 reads CASSEWGGRIETQYF. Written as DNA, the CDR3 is TGTGCCAGCAGTGAGTGGGGCGGGAGGATTGAGACCCAGTACTTC.